The clone carrying this TCR beta chain showed up just once. This sample is part of a study of blood T cell repertoires in COVID-19. Study summary: Sites in the United States, Italy and Spain provided acute and convalescent COVID-19 samples. Sources were T cells, B-cell-depleted T cells, or PBMCs; the material itself was cDNA or gDNA.

Participant ages covered roughly 18 to 89 years across about 25 US areas. All exposed participants met a person with COVID-19 within 2 weeks before entering the study. The table came from immunoSEQ multiplex PCR; TCRdb's copy has only in-frame clones and leaves some out. This sample has 200,000 to 250,000 clones, with about 87% found just once. The germline V gene has CDR1 KGHSH and CDR2 LQKENI. The ends were cut back, 0 bases at V and 4 bases at J, with 9 bases in the middle. The CDR3 has 14 residues. Sequenced sample: PBMCs or T cells enriched from blood (not recorded which). The chain recombines TRBV18 with TRBJ2-5; D possibly corresponds to TRBD2 (5 bases). The clonotype was recovered from a woman aged 25 to 45 who had been exposed to COVID-19. The CDR3 sequence: CASSPPRVGETQYF. The CDR3 DNA sequence: TGTGCCAGCTCACCACCGAGGGTCGGAGAGACCCAGTACTTC. The complete variable domain, with remaining parts taken from reference TRBV18 and TRBJ2-5, reads NAGVMQNPRHLVRRRGQEARLRCSPMKGHSHVYWYRQLPEEGLKFMVYLQKENIIDESGMPKERFSAEFPKEGPSILRIQQVVRGDSAAYFCASSPPRVGETQYFGPGTRLLVL.